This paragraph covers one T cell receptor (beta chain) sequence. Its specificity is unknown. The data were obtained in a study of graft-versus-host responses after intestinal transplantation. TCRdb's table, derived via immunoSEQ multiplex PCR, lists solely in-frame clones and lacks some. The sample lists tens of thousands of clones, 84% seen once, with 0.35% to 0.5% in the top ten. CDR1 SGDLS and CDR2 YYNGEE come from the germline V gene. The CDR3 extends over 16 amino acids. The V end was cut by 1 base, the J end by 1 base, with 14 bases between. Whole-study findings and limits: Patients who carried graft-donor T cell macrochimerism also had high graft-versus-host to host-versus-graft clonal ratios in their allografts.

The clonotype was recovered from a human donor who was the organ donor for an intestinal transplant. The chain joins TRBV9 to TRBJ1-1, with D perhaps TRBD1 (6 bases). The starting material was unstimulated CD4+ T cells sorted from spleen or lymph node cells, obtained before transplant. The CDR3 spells CASSVHPTGPNTEAFF. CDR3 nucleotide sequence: TGTGCCAGCAGCGTACACCCCACAGGGCCGAACACTGAAGCTTTCTTT.